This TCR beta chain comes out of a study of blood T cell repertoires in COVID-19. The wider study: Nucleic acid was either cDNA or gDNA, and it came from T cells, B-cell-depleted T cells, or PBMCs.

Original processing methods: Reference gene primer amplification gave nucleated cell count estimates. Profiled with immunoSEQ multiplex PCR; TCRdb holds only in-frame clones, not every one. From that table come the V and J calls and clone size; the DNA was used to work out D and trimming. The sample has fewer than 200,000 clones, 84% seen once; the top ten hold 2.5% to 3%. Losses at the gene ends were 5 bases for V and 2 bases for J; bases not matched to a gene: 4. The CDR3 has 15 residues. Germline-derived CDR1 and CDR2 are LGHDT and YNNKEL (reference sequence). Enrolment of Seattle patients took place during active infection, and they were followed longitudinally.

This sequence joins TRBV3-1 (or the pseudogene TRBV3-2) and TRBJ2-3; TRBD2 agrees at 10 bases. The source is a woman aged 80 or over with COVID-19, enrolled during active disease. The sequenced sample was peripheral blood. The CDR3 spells CASSLSGRVTDTQYF. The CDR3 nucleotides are TGTGCCAGCAGCTTAAGCGGGAGGGTCACAGATACGCAGTATTTT.